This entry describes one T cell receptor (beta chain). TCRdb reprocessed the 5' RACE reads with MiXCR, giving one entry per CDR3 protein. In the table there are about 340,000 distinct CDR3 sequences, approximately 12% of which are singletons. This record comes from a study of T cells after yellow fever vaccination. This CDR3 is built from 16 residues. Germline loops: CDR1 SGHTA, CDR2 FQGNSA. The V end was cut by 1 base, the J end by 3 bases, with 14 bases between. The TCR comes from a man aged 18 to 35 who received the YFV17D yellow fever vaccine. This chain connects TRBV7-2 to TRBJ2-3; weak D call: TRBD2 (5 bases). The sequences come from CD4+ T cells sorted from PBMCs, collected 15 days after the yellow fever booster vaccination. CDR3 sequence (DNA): TGTGCCAGCAGCTTAGGCTATTCCGGAGGAACAGATACGCAGTATTTT. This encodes CASSLGYSGGTDTQYF.